This T cell receptor beta chain was sequenced for a study of patients and donors after allogeneic stem cell transplantation. TCRdb reprocessed the RT-PCR reads with MiXCR, giving one entry per CDR3 protein. The table lists some 10,000 distinct CDR3 sequences, 22% of them singletons, with about half in the top ten. This clonotype was counted only a few times. Trimming removed 2 bases from V and 2 bases from J, with 13 bases in between. The CDR3 has 15 amino acids. Per the germline V gene, CDR1 is ENHRY and CDR2 is SYGVKD. This receptor was taken from a human donor who was either an allogeneic HSCT recipient or a stem cell or donor lymphocyte infusion donor (not recorded which). It is not recorded whose cells these are; they may come from a transplant donor. The sequencing input was blood, either unsorted or a sorted T cell fraction (not recorded which). The chain recombines TRBV10-3 with TRBJ2-7; D tentatively fits TRBD1 or TRBD2 (6 bases each). CDR3 coding DNA: TGTGCCATCAGTGAGGGGGGGCTTCGGGCCTACGAGCAGTACTTC. Protein product: CAISEGGLRAYEQYF.